This T cell receptor (beta chain) derives from a study of blood T cell repertoires in COVID-19. In the study overall: Some COVID-19 samples were acute and others convalescent; all came from the United States, Italy and Spain. From T cells, B-cell-depleted T cells, or PBMCs came the material, which was cDNA or gDNA.

Assay used: immunoSEQ multiplex PCR; TCRdb lists only in-frame clones, some missing. The profile shows 150,000 to 200,000 clones, about four fifths of them singletons. This CDR3 region has 14 residues. V lost 3 bases to trimming and J lost 5 bases, with 14 bases between them. Germline CDR1 reads SGHNT; CDR2 reads YENEEA. Seattle participants joined during active infection and were tracked over time. The sequence was obtained from a woman older than 75 with COVID-19, enrolled during active disease. The genes are TRBV11-3 and TRBJ2-7; maybe TRBD2 (6 bases). Input material: peripheral blood. CDR3 in DNA: TGTGCCAGCAGCTTGTTTGGAGGGGAGAACGAGCAGTACTTC. Translating gives CASSLFGGENEQYF.